This is a list of T cell receptor beta chains from one sample in a study of OX40 agonist ivuxolimab in advanced cancers. TCRdb's table, derived via immunoSEQ multiplex PCR, lists solely in-frame clones and lacks some. The sample has under 60,000 clones, roughly 85% seen once; the top ten hold 3% to 4.5%. The source material was CD4+ or CD8+ T cells sorted from blood, sampled in a trial of the OX40 agonist ivuxolimab. These receptors were taken from an adult with an advanced solid tumor such as melanoma, head and neck, liver or kidney cancer. Both conserved end residues are part of each CDR3. D genes are given only for firm matches. Size values are once, few and many counts, or a class for expanded clones, and some rows have none.

. TRBJ2-2 TRBD1 TRBV9 CASSSRTGVANTGELFF TGTGCCAGCAGCTCGAGGACAGGGGTTGCGAACACCGGGGAGCTGTTTTTT
. TRBJ2-7 TRBD1 TRBV7-8 CASSAYRGPSSYEQYF TGTGCCAGCAGCGCCTACAGGGGCCCAAGCTCCTACGAGCAGTACTTC
few TRBJ2-1 . TRBV11-3 CASSLQFVPSGDEQFF TGTGCCAGCAGCTTACAATTCGTCCCCTCCGGAGATGAGCAGTTCTTC
. TRBJ1-1 . TRBV30 CAWSVTRRSTEAFF TGTGCCTGGAGTGTAACACGGAGGAGCACTGAAGCTTTCTTT
. TRBJ2-2 . TRBV5-1 CASSLERGGELFF TGCGCCAGCAGCTTGGAAAGGGGCGGGGAGCTGTTTTTT
. TRBJ2-7 . TRBV5-6 CASSPGTYSYEQYF TGTGCCAGCAGCCCCGGGACGTACTCCTACGAGCAGTACTTC
. TRBJ2-7 . TRBV5-4 CASSLGGRAASSYEQYF TGTGCCAGCAGCTTGGGGGGGAGAGCGGCCTCTTCCTACGAGCAGTACTTC
. TRBJ2-7 . TRBV28 CASSLGGTIGYEQYF TGTGCCAGCAGTTTAGGGGGGACAATTGGATACGAGCAGTACTTC
. TRBJ1-3 TRBD1 TRBV7-9 CASSPPGQGGDTIYF TGTGCCAGCAGCCCACCGGGACAGGGTGGTGACACCATATATTTT
once TRBJ1-3 . TRBV6-1 CASFPQDSSGNTIYF TGTGCCAGCTTCCCACAGGACAGCTCTGGAAACACCATATATTTT
. TRBJ1-2 . TRBV5-1 CASSSDFYGYTF TGCGCCAGCAGCTCGGACTTCTATGGCTACACCTTC
. TRBJ1-1 . TRBV5-1 CASSLSDLNTEAFF TGCGCCAGCAGCTTGTCGGATTTGAACACTGAAGCTTTCTTT
. TRBJ1-5 . TRBV7-8 CASSPPLRFGNQPQHF TGTGCCAGCAGCCCACCGCTGCGGTTCGGGAATCAGCCCCAGCATTTT
. TRBJ2-4 TRBD2 TRBV7-8 CASSSSSGGASPLKNIQYF TGTGCCAGCAGCTCCTCTAGCGGGGGGGCGTCTCCTTTAAAAAACATTCAGTACTTC
. TRBJ1-5 TRBD1 TRBV5-7 CASSLQGWPQHF TGTGCCAGCAGCTTACAGGGGTGGCCCCAGCATTTT
. TRBJ1-2 TRBD1 TRBV5-4 CASSLRPGQGLINYGYTF TGTGCCAGCAGCTTGAGACCGGGACAGGGCCTCATTAACTATGGCTACACCTTC
few TRBJ1-1 . TRBV19 CASSIDHVGDTEAFF TGTGCCAGTAGTATAGATCATGTAGGTGACACTGAAGCTTTCTTT
once TRBJ2-1 . TRBV4-3 CASSQGVEGNEQFF TGCGCCAGCAGCCAAGGAGTCGAAGGCAATGAGCAGTTCTTC
. TRBJ2-3 . TRBV15 CATSRDQGYSTDTQYF TGTGCCACCAGCAGAGATCAGGGCTATAGCACAGATACGCAGTATTTT
. TRBJ2-7 . TRBV7-9 CASSLGAYEQYF TGTGCCAGCAGCTTAGGGGCCTACGAGCAGTACTTC
. TRBJ2-5 . TRBV28 CASSHTGSQETQYF TGTGCCAGCAGTCATACAGGGTCACAGGAGACCCAGTACTTC
once TRBJ2-1 TRBD1 TRBV5-1 CASSFQGATYNEQFF TGCGCCAGCAGCTTCCAGGGGGCGACCTACAATGAGCAGTTCTTC
. TRBJ1-1 . TRBV19 CASSTVWEGATEAFF TGTGCCAGTAGTACCGTGTGGGAAGGGGCCACTGAAGCTTTCTTT
. TRBJ2-5 . TRBV5-1 CASRAGGTIQETQYF TGCGCCAGCAGGGCGGGCGGAACCATCCAAGAGACCCAGTACTTC
. TRBJ2-7 . TRBV28 CASSPSGTRLRYEQYF TGTGCCAGCAGTCCCTCGGGGACCAGGTTGAGGTACGAGCAGTACTTC
. TRBJ1-2 . TRBV25-1 CASRPQGIGYGYTF TGTGCCAGCAGGCCTCAGGGGATAGGGTATGGCTACACCTTC
. TRBJ1-2 . TRBV30 CAWSLSAANYGYTF TGTGCCTGGAGTCTCTCCGCAGCTAACTATGGCTACACCTTC
. TRBJ2-3 . TRBV11-3 CASSSAGTSTDTQYF TGTGCCAGCAGCTCGGCGGGGACTAGCACAGATACGCAGTATTTT